What follows are 9 T cell receptor beta chains derived from one specimen sequenced in a study of blood T cell repertoires in COVID-19. Sequenced by immunoSEQ multiplex PCR; TCRdb stores in-frame clones only, minus some. The sample lists over 150,000 clones, approximately 85% occurring once. The source material was peripheral blood. Every receptor here comes from an elderly man with COVID-19, enrolled during active disease.

The DNA for the CDR3 is TGTGCCAGCAGTTACCGCCAGGGCTTGGATGTCGGTGGCTACACCTTC. Translating it yields CASSYRQGLDVGGYTF. The genes are TRBV6-5 and TRBJ1-2; the D gene is possibly TRBD1 (5 bases). V dropped 2 bases and J dropped 7 bases, with 20 bases sitting between them. CDR3 length: 16 amino acids. Per germline, CDR1 MNHEY and CDR2 SVGAGI.

The chain combines TRBV28 with TRBJ2-5; 8 nucleotides match TRBD2. With 5 bases clipped from V and 0 bases from J, the junction kept 5 bases outside the gene matches. This CDR3 comprises 15 residues. Germline CDR1 reads MDHEN; CDR2 reads SYDVKM. Written as DNA, the CDR3 is TGTGCCAGCAGTAACGCGGGGGGCTACCAAGAGACCCAGTACTTC. It is translated as CASSNAGGYQETQYF.

The V call is TRBV11-2, the J call TRBJ1-3; D is uncertain. V was shortened by 2 bases and J by 3 bases, with 11 bases between the two germline ends. The germline V gene encodes CDR1 SGHAT and CDR2 FQNNGV. The CDR3 loop spans 15 amino acids. The CDR3 spells CASSLPGEGGNTIYF. CDR3 nucleotides: TGTGCCAGCAGCTTACCCGGGGAGGGTGGAAACACCATATATTTT.

V usage is TRBV9 and J usage is TRBJ2-3; 7 bases are shared with TRBD2. After removal of 2 bases from V and 3 bases from J, the junction contained 6 bases not matched to a gene. This CDR3 has 15 amino acids. Germline-derived CDR1 and CDR2 are SGDLS and YYNGEE. CDR3 sequence: CASSVGRGLTDTQYF. CDR3 bases: TGTGCCAGCAGCGTCGGGCGGGGGTTAACAGATACGCAGTATTTT.

The chain links TRBV9 to TRBJ2-5; TRBD2 matches 11 bases. The CDR3 has 14 amino acids. The V segment lost 1 base and the J segment 4 bases; nucleotides outside the gene matches: 0. In germline, CDR1 is SGDLS, CDR2 YYNGEE. CDR3 protein: CASSVLAGGETQYF. Written as DNA, the CDR3 is TGTGCCAGCAGCGTACTAGCGGGAGGAGAGACCCAGTACTTC. Full variable domain (rest looked up from reference TRBV9 and TRBJ2-5): DSGVTQTPKHLITATGQRVTLRCSPRSGDLSVYWYQQSLDQGLQFLIQYYNGEERAKGNILERFSAQQFPDLHSELNLSSLELGDSALYFCASSVLAGGETQYFGPGTRLLVL.

This chain uses TRBV19 with TRBJ2-6; TRBD1 aligns across 8 bases. The CDR3 has 18 amino acids. The germline CDR1 and CDR2 sequences are LNHDA and SQIVND (reference sequence). Losses at the gene ends were 0 bases for V and 1 base for J; bases not matched to a gene: 5. This chain's CDR3 is CASSIDGQGLSGANVLTF. CDR3 DNA: TGTGCCAGTAGTATAGATGGACAGGGTTTGTCTGGGGCCAACGTCCTGACTTTC.

The chain is built from TRBV29-1 and TRBJ1-2; D remains unclear. The germline V gene encodes CDR1 SQVTM and CDR2 ANQGSEA. With 5 bases removed from V and 6 bases from J, the gap between germline ends came to 22 bases. The CDR3 is 15 amino acids. CDR3 bases: TGCAGCGTTAACGAGCGCGCCTCCGGTTCAGATGGCTACACCTTC. Residues: CSVNERASGSDGYTF.

This sequence joins TRBV9 and TRBJ1-3; the D is unclear. The CDR3 is 17 residues long. V dropped 0 bases and J dropped 3 bases, with 16 bases sitting between them. Germline V CDR1 and CDR2: SGDLS, YYNGEE. In nucleotides, the CDR3 is TGTGCCAGCAGCGTAGAGTCCCGGAGACGGATTGGAAACACCATATATTTT. Encoded protein: CASSVESRRRIGNTIYF.

The rearrangement links TRBV6-5 to TRBJ2-1; D perhaps matches TRBD2 (5 bases). The germline gives CDR1 MNHEY, CDR2 SVGAGI. Trimming took 6 bases from V and 1 from J, leaving 13 bases between them. The CDR3 consists of 15 residues. CDR3 amino acids: CASSRVSGSYNEQFF. CDR3 nucleotide sequence: TGTGCCAGCAGCCGGGTTTCGGGGTCCTACAATGAGCAGTTCTTC.